The 19 T cell receptor beta chains presented below share a single source sample, sequenced in a study of Ad26.COV2.S vaccination and SARS-CoV-2 variants (dated by TCRdb to the early 2020s). The meaning of the sample's time point label: individuals recovered from natural SARS-CoV-2 infection. The library was obtained by the immunoSEQ multiplex PCR assay. In its TCRdb copy, this immuneACCESS table keeps in-frame sequences only and misses some clones. Where compared with another copy, unresolved V genes explain less than half of these, and the others have no known cause. Present in this sample are 350,000 to 450,000 clones, about 90% of which were seen just once. Under 5% of the sample rests with the top ten. The sample was peripheral blood, taken after recovery from COVID-19. The origin of the receptors is a human donor who had recovered from COVID-19.

The V call is TRBV5-1, the J call TRBJ1-2; 7 nucleotides agree with TRBD1. This CDR3 spans 13 amino acids. V trimming: 0 bases; J trimming: 8 bases; junction bases outside the gene matches: 4. Germline CDR1 reads SGHRS; CDR2 reads YFSETQ. The CDR3: CASSLGDRRGYTF. DNA of the CDR3: TGCGCCAGCAGCTTGGGGGACAGACGGGGCTACACCTTC.

The chain has TRBV7-3 and TRBJ2-3; unclear D gene. Trimming stripped 5 bases from V and 6 bases from J, with 12 bases between. The CDR3 is 13 amino acids. The germline gives CDR1 SGHTA, CDR2 FQGTGA. The CDR3 region is CASSNINSDTQYF. The CDR3 DNA follows: TGTGCCAGCAGCAACATAAATTCTGATACGCAGTATTTT.

The chain carries TRBV6-5 and TRBJ1-1; 7 bases match TRBD1. Looked up from germline, CDR1 is MNHEY and CDR2 is SVGAGI. The CDR3 length is 14 residues. The trim removed 8 bases at V and 1 base at J, leaving 7 bases unmatched. The CDR3 nucleotides are TGTGCCAGCGAGGGGGCGCGCTCGAACACTGAAGCTTTCTTT. Its translation: CASEGARSNTEAFF.

J is TRBJ1-6 and V is TRBV5-8, with TRBD1 as a possible D gene (5 bases). V lost 0 bases and J lost 3, with 13 bases in between. Looked up from germline, CDR1 is SGHTS and CDR2 is YDEGEE. This CDR3 spans 17 amino acids. CDR3 DNA sequence: TGTGCCAGCAGCTTGGCCGTGGGGACGGACTATAATTCACCCCTCCACTTT. It is translated as CASSLAVGTDYNSPLHF.

The chain is built from TRBV23-1 and TRBJ1-2, with D hard to call. TRBV23-1 is marked as an open reading frame, function uncertain. This CDR3 comprises 13 residues. With 0 bases removed from V and 3 bases from J, the gap between germline ends came to 5 bases. CDR3 residues: CASSQSGDYGYTF. The CDR3 nucleotides are TGCGCCAGCAGTCAATCCGGGGACTATGGCTACACCTTC.

This rearrangement joins TRBV5-1 to TRBJ2-5; D unclear. V shed 0 bases and J shed 4 bases, with 16 bases lying between them. The CDR3 length is 16 residues. The germline gives CDR1 SGHRS, CDR2 YFSETQ. The CDR3 is CASSLGAPTRAETQYF. In DNA, the CDR3 is TGCGCCAGCAGCTTGGGAGCACCAACAAGAGCAGAGACCCAGTACTTC.

The chain employs TRBV5-1 and TRBJ2-7; D is perhaps TRBD2 (5 bases). Germline V CDR1 and CDR2: SGHRS, YFSETQ. V shed 1 base and J shed 2 bases, with 13 bases lying between them. There are 15 residues in the CDR3. Written as DNA, the CDR3 is TGCGCCAGCAGCTTGATACTCGGGGTTCCCTACGAGCAGTACTTC. Its translation is CASSLILGVPYEQYF.

CDR3 bases: TGTGCCAGCCACAGGGGGACTGAAGCTTTCTTT. Translating it yields CASHRGTEAFF. This chain connects TRBV19 to TRBJ1-1; 8 bases agree with TRBD1. J lost 5 bases, V lost 9 bases, and 2 bases had no gene match. The CDR3 has 11 amino acids. The V gene's germline CDR1 is LNHDA and CDR2 SQIVND (reference sequence).

The V gene is TRBV13, the J gene TRBJ2-3, with TRBD2 identical over 10 bases. Unmatched junction bases numbered 7, after V lost 2 bases and J lost 8 bases. The germline V gene has CDR1 PRHDT and CDR2 FYEKMQ (reference sequence). The CDR3 has 15 amino acids. CDR3 DNA sequence: TGTGCCAGCAGCTTAAAAGCGGGGGGGAGAGGTACGCAGTATTTT. This codes for CASSLKAGGRGTQYF.

Turning to this clone: This sample also contains other DNA sequences that code for the same CDR3. The chain joins TRBV19 to TRBJ2-3, with D unresolved. V gave up 1 base and J gave up 6 bases, with 5 bases separating them. The V gene's germline CDR1 is LNHDA and CDR2 SQIVND (reference sequence). CDR3 length: 12 amino acids. The CDR3 spells CASSIGGDTQYF. DNA for the CDR3: TGTGCCAGTAGTATAGGGGGTGATACGCAGTATTTT.

CDR3 coding DNA: TGTGCCAGCAGCCCCGGCGGGCCCGGAGGGACCCAGTACTTC. Translation: CASSPGGPGGTQYF. V gene TRBV6-5 combines with J gene TRBJ2-5; a possible D gene is TRBD2 (5 bases). Trimming took 6 bases from V and 7 from J, leaving 18 bases between them. This CDR3 has 14 residues. The germline gives CDR1 MNHEY, CDR2 SVGAGI.

V gene TRBV9 combines with J gene TRBJ2-3, with TRBD2 matching 9 bases. The germline V gene encodes CDR1 SGDLS and CDR2 YYNGEE. V was clipped by 0 bases and J by 2 bases; unmatched bases: 4. The CDR3 is 16 amino acids. The CDR3: CASSVVAGGHTDTQYF. In nucleotides, the CDR3 is TGTGCCAGCAGCGTAGTTGCGGGGGGGCACACAGATACGCAGTATTTT.

This rearrangement joins TRBV19 to TRBJ2-7, with 10 bases matching TRBD1. Trimming at V came to 5 bases and at J to 0 bases, leaving 1 base not matched to a gene. This CDR3 comprises 14 residues. The germline CDR1 and CDR2 sequences are LNHDA and SQIVND (reference sequence). CDR3 sequence reads: CASSDRGLSYEQYF. The CDR3 bases are TGTGCCAGTAGTGACAGGGGGCTCTCCTACGAGCAGTACTTC.

V is TRBV13 and J is TRBJ2-3; 15 positions agree with TRBD2. Germline CDR1 and CDR2: PRHDT and FYEKMQ (reference sequence). Losses at the gene ends were 6 bases for V and 3 bases for J; bases not matched to a gene: 7. The CDR3 sequence is 17 residues long. CDR3 residues: CASSWTSGGAWTDTQYF. The CDR3 bases are TGTGCCAGCAGTTGGACTAGCGGGGGGGCCTGGACAGATACGCAGTATTTT.

This chain joins TRBV12-5 and TRBJ2-7; no clear D gene. The CDR3 contains 15 residues. Germline V gene sequence: CDR1 LGHNT, CDR2 FRNRAP. V gave up 4 bases and J gave up 2 bases, with 15 bases separating them. The CDR3 DNA reads TGTGCTAGTGGTTCCGTGAGGATAGATCCCTACGAGCAGTACTTC. Protein: CASGSVRIDPYEQYF.

This chain uses TRBV5-1 with TRBJ2-3, with D possibly called TRBD1 or TRBD2 (5 bases each). The CDR3 loop spans 16 amino acids. Germline lookup yields CDR1 SGHRS and CDR2 YFSETQ. The germline V and J ends were trimmed by 0 bases and 0 bases, with 11 bases remaining between them. This chain's CDR3 is CASSLGGGPSTDTQYF. CDR3 coding DNA: TGCGCCAGCAGCTTGGGGGGCGGGCCGAGCACAGATACGCAGTATTTT.

The chain uses TRBV9 and TRBJ2-2; no definite D call. V dropped 0 bases and J dropped 0 bases, with 12 bases sitting between them. Germline CDR1 reads SGDLS; CDR2 reads YYNGEE. The CDR3 spans 17 residues. The CDR3 spells CASSVAPGRTNTGELFF. The CDR3 coding sequence is TGTGCCAGCAGCGTAGCGCCTGGTCGGACGAACACCGGGGAGCTGTTTTTT. The whole variable domain, remainder taken from reference TRBV9 and TRBJ2-2, is DSGVTQTPKHLITATGQRVTLRCSPRSGDLSVYWYQQSLDQGLQFLIQYYNGEERAKGNILERFSAQQFPDLHSELNLSSLELGDSALYFCASSVAPGRTNTGELFFGEGSRLTVL.

The chain combines TRBV7-2 with TRBJ2-5; TRBD2 matches at 7 bases. J lost 2 bases, V lost 2 bases, and 14 bases had no gene match. Germline V gene data show CDR1 as SGHTA and CDR2 as FQGNSA. The CDR3 consists of 18 residues. The CDR3 DNA reads as TGTGCCAGCAGCTTATTAACTCGCGGGGGACCACGTCAAGAGACCCAGTACTTC. Translated: CASSLLTRGGPRQETQYF.

The J gene is TRBJ1-1, the V gene TRBV5-1; D perhaps matches TRBD1 (6 bases). CDR1 and CDR2 from the germline V gene are SGHRS and YFSETQ. The CDR3 length is 13 residues. V was pared by 1 base and J by 4 bases, with 8 bases between. DNA of the CDR3: TGCGCCAGCAGCTTGTACAGGGTCACTGAAGCTTTCTTT. Protein product: CASSLYRVTEAFF. Filled out from reference TRBV5-1 and TRBJ1-1, the complete variable domain reads KAGVTQTPRYLIKTRGQQVTLSCSPISGHRSVSWYQQTPGQGLQFLFEYFSETQRNKGNFPGRFSGRQFSNSRSEMNVSTLELGDSALYLCASSLYRVTEAFFGQGTRLTVV.